The 20 T cell receptor beta chains reported below all come from one sample, sequenced in a study of memory CD4+ T cells and cytomegalovirus serostatus. Measured with immunoSEQ multiplex PCR; TCRdb has only the in-frame clones, and not every one. The sample has about 45,000 clones, more than 65% seen once. The sort gate was single viable CD3+CD4+CD8-CD45RO+ cells for memory CD4+ T cells. Sequencing used memory CD4+ T cells from blood. These receptors all come from an adult in good health and CMV-seronegative.

The gene calls are TRBV28 and TRBJ1-1; a possible D gene is TRBD1 (5 bases). V was cut by 5 bases and J by 3 bases, with 16 bases left in between. This CDR3 is built from 15 residues. Germline CDR1 reads MDHEN; CDR2 reads SYDVKM. CDR3 DNA sequence: TGTGCCAGCAGTCCGGGGGGGGGTTGGCACACTGAAGCTTTCTTT. Amino acids: CASSPGGGWHTEAFF.

This clone has more than one count but fewer than ten. The V call is TRBV7-9, the J call TRBJ1-2; the D is unclear. This CDR3 region has 15 residues. The germline V gene encodes CDR1 SEHNR and CDR2 FQNEAQ (reference sequence). V was shortened by 2 bases and J by 7 bases, with 17 bases between the two germline ends. The CDR3 loop reads CASSLYDTTRSGYTF. The CDR3 bases are TGTGCCAGCAGCTTATATGACACAACCAGGTCTGGCTACACCTTC.

CDR3 residues: CASGPANTGELFF. The DNA of the CDR3 is TGTGCCAGCGGGCCAGCGAACACCGGGGAGCTGTTTTTT. The J gene is TRBJ2-2, the V gene TRBV11-2; D gene unclear. Germline V gene lookup returns CDR1 SGHAT and CDR2 FQNNGV. This CDR3 spans 13 amino acids. Trimming stripped 8 bases from V and 0 bases from J, with 7 bases between.

The chain is built from TRBV11-2 and TRBJ2-5; unclear D gene. CDR1 is SGHAT, CDR2 FQNNGV, per germline. The CDR3 loop spans 13 amino acids. The V end was cut by 5 bases, the J end by 6 bases, with 13 bases between. The CDR3: CASSSNQRQTQYF. The CDR3 nucleotides read TGTGCCAGCAGCAGTAACCAGAGGCAGACCCAGTACTTC.

This clone was counted between two and nine times. This chain connects TRBV2 to TRBJ2-7; maybe TRBD1 (5 bases). The V end was cut by 1 base, the J end by 0 bases, with 7 bases between. CDR1 and CDR2 (germline): SNHLY, FYNNEI. This CDR3 region has 14 residues. The CDR3 nucleotides are TGTGCCAGCAGTGAAGACAGGTACTCCTACGAGCAGTACTTC. It is translated as CASSEDRYSYEQYF.

This clone was counted a single time. This chain links TRBV29-1 with TRBJ2-3; 9 bases map to TRBD1. The germline CDR1 and CDR2 sequences are SQVTM and ANQGSEA. Unmatched junction bases numbered 1, after V lost 5 bases and J lost 1 base. CDR3 size: 13 residues. In nucleotides, the CDR3 is TGCAGCGTTAGACAGGGGGGCACAGATACGCAGTATTTT. It encodes CSVRQGGTDTQYF.

The genes are TRBV7-2 and TRBJ1-4; the match to TRBD1 covers 8 bases. There are 13 residues in the CDR3. Per the germline V gene, CDR1 is SGHTA and CDR2 is FQGNSA. With V trimmed by 5 bases and J by 7 bases, 3 bases remained unmatched. The DNA for the CDR3 is TGTGCCAGCAGCACCGGGACAGGTGAAAAACTGTTTTTT. Amino acid sequence: CASSTGTGEKLFF.

The genes are TRBV5-6 and TRBJ2-5; no reliable D call. The length of the CDR3 is 13 residues. The V end was cut by 0 bases, the J end by 5 bases, with 8 bases between. Germline-derived CDR1 and CDR2 are SGHDT and YYEEEE. The CDR3 reads CASSLAAQETQYF. CDR3 coding DNA: TGTGCCAGCAGCTTGGCCGCACAGGAGACCCAGTACTTC.

This clone was detected once. The rearrangement links TRBV10-3 to TRBJ2-5; D might be TRBD2 (5 bases). Germline V gene sequence: CDR1 ENHRY, CDR2 SYGVKD. V lost 6 bases to trimming and J lost 2 bases, with 10 bases between them. The CDR3 length is 13 residues. The CDR3, as DNA: TGTGCCATCAGAGACGGGATTCAAGAGACCCAGTACTTC. Its translation: CAIRDGIQETQYF.

V is TRBV9 and J is TRBJ1-1; D gene unclear. Germline assignment: CDR1 SGDLS and CDR2 YYNGEE. The CDR3 length is 13 residues. V lost 1 base and J 10 bases, leaving 14 bases between the germline ends. CDR3 amino acids: CASSVREDSSAFF. CDR3 nucleotides: TGTGCCAGCAGCGTAAGAGAGGATTCCTCAGCTTTCTTT.

V and J are TRBV7-2 and TRBJ2-3; D call uncertain. The CDR3 has 14 amino acids. Germline V gene data show CDR1 as SGHTA and CDR2 as FQGNSA. The V end was cut by 1 base, the J end by 3 bases, with 8 bases between. The CDR3 loop is CASSLVASTDTQYF. CDR3 coding DNA: TGTGCCAGCAGCTTAGTGGCTAGTACAGATACGCAGTATTTT.

A remark on this clone: Other DNA sequences from this sample encode an identical CDR3 as well. The chain carries TRBV2 and TRBJ2-1; 9 bases line up with TRBD2. The CDR3 spans 13 residues. Unmatched junction bases numbered 4, after V lost 6 bases and J lost 7 bases. The germline V gene has CDR1 SNHLY and CDR2 FYNNEI. CDR3 in DNA: TGTGCCAGCAGGCTAGCGGGGAATAATGAGCAGTTCTTC. The encoded protein is CASRLAGNNEQFF.

This clone came up a few times. This chain links TRBV7-2 with TRBJ1-3; D gene ambiguous. Looked up from germline, CDR1 is SGHTA and CDR2 is FQGNSA. Between the trimmed V and J ends, which lost 2 bases and 7 bases, there was a span of 12 bases. This CDR3 is 14 amino acids long. CDR3 sequence reads: CASSLNPAANTIYF. The CDR3 nucleotides are TGTGCCAGCAGCTTAAACCCCGCAGCGAACACCATATATTTT. Full variable domain (outside the CDR3, taken from reference TRBV7-2 and TRBJ1-3): GAGVSQSPSNKVTEKGKDVELRCDPISGHTALYWYRQSLGQGLEFLIYFQGNSAPDKSGLPSDRFSAERTGGSVSTLTIQRTQQEDSAVYLCASSLNPAANTIYFGEGSWLTVV.

The J gene is TRBJ1-2, the V gene TRBV10-3; no clear D. Between the trimmed V and J ends, which lost 10 bases and 4 bases, there was a span of 19 bases. The CDR3 extends over 14 amino acids. Germline CDR1 ENHRY, CDR2 SYGVKD. This CDR3 reads CATGPGVHFYGYTF. Here the CDR3 DNA reads TGTGCCACCGGCCCGGGTGTTCATTTCTATGGCTACACCTTC.

The chain combines TRBV30 with TRBJ1-5; the D is unclear. The CDR3 length is 13 residues. Trimming took off 1 base at V and 3 bases at J, with 7 bases between the two ends. Looked up from germline, CDR1 is GTSNPN and CDR2 is SVGIG (reference sequence). This CDR3 is CAWSADPNQPQHF. CDR3 in DNA: TGTGCCTGGAGTGCCGATCCCAATCAGCCCCAGCATTTT.

V gene TRBV5-1 combines with J gene TRBJ2-2, with D possibly matching TRBD1 (6 bases). Germline V gives CDR1 SGHRS, CDR2 YFSETQ. V was pared by 5 bases and J by 7 bases, with 12 bases between. The CDR3 has 13 amino acids. CDR3 sequence reads: CASRQAGVGELFF. CDR3 DNA sequence: TGCGCCAGCAGACAAGCAGGGGTCGGGGAGCTGTTTTTT.

The chain combines TRBV6-5 with TRBJ2-7; D is tentatively TRBD1 or TRBD2 (5 bases each). This CDR3 is built from 15 residues. The germline CDR1 and CDR2 sequences are MNHEY and SVGAGI. The V end lost 6 bases, the J end lost 3 bases, and 18 bases lay between the germline ends. The CDR3 nucleotides read TGTGCCAGCAGGATCTCGTCCGGGGCCATCTACGAGCAGTACTTC. Protein product: CASRISSGAIYEQYF.

This chain connects TRBV11-1 to TRBJ1-4; the match to TRBD1 covers 10 bases. Germline V CDR1 and CDR2: SGHAT, FQDESV (reference sequence). The CDR3 is 16 amino acids. The V segment lost 2 bases and the J segment 7 bases; nucleotides outside the gene matches: 7. CDR3 sequence (DNA): TGTGCCAGCAGCTTATCGACAGGGGGCGCGAGTGAAAAACTGTTTTTT. It is translated as CASSLSTGGASEKLFF. Together with reference TRBV11-1 and TRBJ1-4, the CDR3 gives the full variable domain: EAEVAQSPRYKITEKSQAVAFWCDPISGHATLYWYRQILGQGPELLVQFQDESVVDDSQLPKDRFSAERLKGVDSTLKIQPAELGDSAMYLCASSLSTGGASEKLFFGSGTQLSVL.

The chain recombines TRBV6-1 with TRBJ2-6; possibly TRBD1 for D (5 bases). The V gene lost 4 bases and the J gene lost 0 bases, with 16 bases spanning the gap. Looked up from germline, CDR1 is MNHNS and CDR2 is SASEGT. This CDR3 spans 18 amino acids. CDR3 amino acids: CASSVLRPTGSGANVLTF. As DNA, the CDR3 is TGTGCCAGCAGTGTACTTAGACCCACAGGCTCTGGGGCCAACGTCCTGACTTTC.

The chain links TRBV18 to TRBJ1-4; perhaps TRBD1 as D (6 bases). V was pared by 5 bases and J by 2 bases, with 12 bases between. The length of the CDR3 is 15 residues. Germline loops: CDR1 KGHSH, CDR2 LQKENI. CDR3: CASSTYGQTNEKLFF. The CDR3 DNA is TGTGCCAGCTCAACATATGGACAGACTAATGAAAAACTGTTTTTT.